This TCR beta chain was recovered during a study of CD8 T cells in ankylosing spondylitis. This clonotype is a singleton in its sample. Its antigen remains unknown. General study results and limits: Ankylosing spondylitis blood appeared to carry a characteristic TCR beta motif of roughly eight highly homologous variants.

Germline assignment: CDR1 SQVTM and CDR2 ANQGSEA. After removal of 7 bases from V and 1 base from J, the junction contained 6 bases not matched to a gene. This CDR3 is 14 amino acids long. TCRdb reanalysed the 5' RACE reads using MiXCR and keeps one entry per CDR3 protein. The sample records 750,000 to 850,000 distinct CDR3 sequences, 12% being singletons. This chain links TRBV29-1 with TRBJ2-2, with 7 positions matching TRBD2. The clonotype was recovered from a male donor with ankylosing spondylitis. The sample comprised blood, either unsorted or a sorted T cell fraction (not recorded which). DNA for the CDR3: TGCAGCGCTGGGGGGGGATTGAACACCGGGGAGCTGTTTTTT. Its protein product is CSAGGGLNTGELFF.